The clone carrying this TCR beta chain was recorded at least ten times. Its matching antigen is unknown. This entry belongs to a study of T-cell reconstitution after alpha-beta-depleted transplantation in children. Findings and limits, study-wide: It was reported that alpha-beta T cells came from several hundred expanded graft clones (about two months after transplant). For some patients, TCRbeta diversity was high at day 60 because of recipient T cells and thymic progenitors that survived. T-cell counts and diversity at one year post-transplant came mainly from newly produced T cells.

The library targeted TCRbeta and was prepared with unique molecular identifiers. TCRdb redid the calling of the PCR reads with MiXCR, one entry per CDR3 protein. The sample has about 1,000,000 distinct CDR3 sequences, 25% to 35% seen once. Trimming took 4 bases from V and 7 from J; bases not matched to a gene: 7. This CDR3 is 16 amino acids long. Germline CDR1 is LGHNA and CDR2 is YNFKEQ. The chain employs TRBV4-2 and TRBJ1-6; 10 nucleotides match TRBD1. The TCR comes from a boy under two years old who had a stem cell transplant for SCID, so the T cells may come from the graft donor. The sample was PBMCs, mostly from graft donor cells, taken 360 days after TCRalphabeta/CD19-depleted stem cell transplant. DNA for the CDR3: TGTGCCAGCAGCCGAAGGGACAGGGGTGGGAATTCACCCCTCCACTTT. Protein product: CASSRRDRGGNSPLHF.